This T cell receptor (beta chain) was captured in a study of resident and recirculating memory T cells in vitiligo. Study as a whole: Shave-biopsy epidermis from lesional and nonlesional skin was sequenced alongside PBMCs. The samples were homogenized without cell sorting before genomic DNA extraction. Study outcomes and limitations: Different lesions suggested infiltration by different T cell clones.

Trimming cost V 5 bases and J 8 bases, with 16 bases left between them. The CDR3 is made up of 14 amino acids. Per the germline V gene, CDR1 is SGHRS and CDR2 is YFSETQ. Sequencing used immunoSEQ multiplex PCR; TCRdb keeps in-frame clones, though not all of them. This table has roughly 40,000 clones, 80% to 95% appearing once. Concerning this clone itself: The antigen remains undetermined.

The source of this sequence is a male donor with vitiligo. Source material: blood. The chain recombines TRBV5-1 with TRBJ1-4, with D possibly TRBD1 on 5 matching bases. The CDR3, as DNA: TGCGCCAGCAGGGCAGGGCTTTACGACGAAAAACTGTTTTTT. This codes for CASRAGLYDEKLFF.